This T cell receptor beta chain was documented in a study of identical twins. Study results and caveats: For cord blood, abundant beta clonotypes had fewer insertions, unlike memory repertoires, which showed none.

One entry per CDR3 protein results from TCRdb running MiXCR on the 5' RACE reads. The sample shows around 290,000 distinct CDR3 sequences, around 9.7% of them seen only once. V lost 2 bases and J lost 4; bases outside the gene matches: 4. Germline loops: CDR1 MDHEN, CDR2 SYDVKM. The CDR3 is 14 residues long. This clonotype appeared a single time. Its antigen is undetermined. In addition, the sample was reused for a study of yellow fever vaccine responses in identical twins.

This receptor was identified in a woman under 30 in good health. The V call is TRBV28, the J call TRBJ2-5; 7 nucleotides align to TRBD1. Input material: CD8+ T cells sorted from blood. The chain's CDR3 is CASSLTTGLETQYF. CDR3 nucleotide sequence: TGTGCCAGCAGTTTAACGACAGGGTTAGAGACCCAGTACTTC.